This TCR beta chain derives from a study of T-cell memory formation after mild COVID-19. About the research overall: Largely, TCR clusters stayed within a single donor. Findings and limits, study-wide: Among CD4+ contracting clones, most were CM and EM, and CD8+ ones EMRA.

The ends were cut back, 0 bases at V and 0 bases at J, with 11 bases in the middle. Germline lookup yields CDR1 SGDLS and CDR2 YYNGEE. The CDR3 covers 16 residues. TCRdb re-derived calls from the 5' RACE reads in MiXCR, one entry per CDR3 protein. The sample carries approximately 190,000 distinct CDR3 sequences, approximately 20% recorded once. This clonotype was recorded many times. Its specificity is not known. The V call is TRBV9, the J call TRBJ2-3; a possible D gene is TRBD2 (6 bases). Sample: PBMCs or a T cell subset sorted from them (not recorded which). The origin of this receptor is an adult woman who had mild COVID-19 (a few samples of this study predate the infection). Cell type and time point are not known. The CDR3 bases are TGTGCCAGCAGCGTAGATATAGGGACTAGCACAGATACGCAGTATTTT. Translating it yields CASSVDIGTSTDTQYF.